This entry lists 17 T cell receptor beta chains sequenced from one sample in a study of blood T cell repertoires in COVID-19. TCRdb's copy holds only in-frame clones and misses some; the assay was immunoSEQ multiplex PCR. Here the sample spans under 100,000 clones, 75% to 90% being singletons. The sample was peripheral blood. Receptor source: a woman in her seventies with acute or convalescent COVID-19.

The V gene is TRBV18, the J gene TRBJ1-3; 7 nucleotides agree with TRBD1. CDR1 and CDR2 (germline): KGHSH, LQKENI. CDR3 length equals 16 residues. V lost 0 bases and J lost 0; bases outside the gene matches: 2. The CDR3 DNA is TGTGCCAGCTCACCACCGGGACAGAGCTCTGGAAACACCATATATTTT. It yields the protein CASSPPGQSSGNTIYF.

The J gene is TRBJ1-1, the V gene TRBV6-4; D possibly corresponds to TRBD1 (5 bases). Germline V gene lookup returns CDR1 MRHNA and CDR2 SNTAGT. The CDR3 is 13 residues long. V dropped 5 bases and J dropped 0 bases, with 7 bases sitting between them. The CDR3: CASSTDMNTEAFF. The CDR3 DNA reads as TGTGCCAGCAGTACGGACATGAACACTGAAGCTTTCTTT.

The J gene is TRBJ2-5, the V gene TRBV10-3; 8 positions match TRBD2. After removal of 4 bases from V and 1 base from J, the junction contained 5 bases not matched to a gene. In germline, CDR1 is ENHRY, CDR2 SYGVKD. This CDR3 is 15 amino acids long. The CDR3 is CAISVRGGSQETQYF. The CDR3 DNA reads TGTGCCATCAGTGTTCGGGGGGGGAGCCAAGAGACCCAGTACTTC.

This chain connects TRBV3-1 (or the pseudogene TRBV3-2) to TRBJ2-6, with D unresolved. Germline V gene sequence: CDR1 LGHDT, CDR2 YNNKEL (reference sequence). V was cut by 6 bases and J by 10 bases, with 13 bases left in between. This CDR3 has 13 amino acids. The CDR3 spells CASRVQGANVLTF. CDR3 DNA: TGTGCCAGCAGGGTACAAGGAGCAAACGTCCTGACTTTC.

The chain recombines TRBV5-1 with TRBJ2-7; D perhaps matches TRBD1 (6 bases). The CDR3 runs 16 residues. V lost 0 bases and J 3 bases, leaving 16 bases between the germline ends. Per germline, CDR1 SGHRS and CDR2 YFSETQ. The DNA for the CDR3 is TGCGCCAGCAGCTTGGGCGATGGGACATATCGCTACGAGCAGTACTTC. Translation gives CASSLGDGTYRYEQYF.

V is TRBV2 and J is TRBJ1-1, with a tentative D call TRBD1 (6 bases). CDR3 size: 14 residues. Germline-derived CDR1 and CDR2 are SNHLY and FYNNEI. Trimming removed 6 bases from V and 7 bases from J, with 18 bases in between. CDR3 bases: TGTGCCAGCAGAGACAGGCTAATGCTCCTTGAAGCTTTCTTT. Translation gives CASRDRLMLLEAFF.

The chain carries TRBV9 and TRBJ1-1; TRBD1 might be the D (6 bases). CDR3 size: 17 residues. Germline V gene sequence: CDR1 SGDLS, CDR2 YYNGEE. Trimming stripped 4 bases from V and 0 bases from J, with 19 bases between. The CDR3 region has the DNA TGTGCCAGCAGCCGCGGTTTGGGGGGGCTGGTGAACACTGAAGCTTTCTTT. Translation: CASSRGLGGLVNTEAFF.

The V call is TRBV4-1, the J call TRBJ1-1; TRBD1 might be the D (6 bases). Between the trimmed V and J ends, which lost 0 bases and 0 bases, there was a span of 14 bases. The CDR3 totals 17 residues. The germline V gene encodes CDR1 MGHRA and CDR2 YSYEKL. CDR3 nucleotide sequence: TGCGCCAGCAGCCAAGAGTGGGGGCGGGGGATGAACACTGAAGCTTTCTTT. The encoded protein is CASSQEWGRGMNTEAFF.

V is TRBV5-6 and J is TRBJ2-1; possibly TRBD1 for D (6 bases). The CDR3 covers 13 residues. The germline gives CDR1 SGHDT, CDR2 YYEEEE. Trimming stripped 4 bases from V and 4 bases from J, with 9 bases between. The CDR3 reads CASSRGTYNEQFF. The CDR3 DNA follows: TGTGCCAGCAGCCGAGGGACATACAATGAGCAGTTCTTC.

This clone has only one observation. The gene calls are TRBV4-1 and TRBJ1-1; D is possibly TRBD1 (6 bases). CDR1 is MGHRA, CDR2 YSYEKL, per germline. This CDR3 spans 17 amino acids. The V and J ends lost 1 base and 4 bases respectively, with 19 bases between them. This CDR3 is CASSQGPGAGEGTEAFF. CDR3 coding DNA: TGCGCCAGCAGCCAAGGCCCTGGGGCAGGGGAGGGCACTGAAGCTTTCTTT.

This chain uses TRBV5-5 with TRBJ2-2, with 13 nucleotides matching TRBD2. Looked up from germline, CDR1 is SGHKS and CDR2 is YYEKEE (reference sequence). The CDR3 covers 17 residues. With V trimmed by 4 bases and J by 2 bases, 5 bases remained unmatched. The CDR3 loop reads CASSVRTSGGNTGELFF. The CDR3 bases are TGTGCCAGCAGCGTGAGGACTAGCGGGGGAAACACCGGGGAGCTGTTTTTT.

The chain joins TRBV7-9 to TRBJ1-3; tentatively, D is TRBD1 (6 bases). This CDR3 is 16 amino acids long. Germline CDR1 SEHNR, CDR2 FQNEAQ (reference sequence). The V end was cut by 0 bases, the J end by 4 bases, with 13 bases between. CDR3 residues: CASSLARGTTGNTIYF. CDR3 in DNA: TGTGCCAGCAGCTTAGCGCGGGGGACAACAGGAAACACCATATATTTT.

The rearrangement uses TRBV7-6 and TRBJ2-7; 8 bases align to TRBD2. The trim removed 5 bases at V and 6 bases at J, leaving 9 bases unmatched. The CDR3 contains 14 residues. Per germline, CDR1 SGHVS and CDR2 FNYEAQ. The CDR3 is CASSGGGAGGEQYF. CDR3 bases: TGTGCCAGCAGCGGGGGAGGGGCGGGAGGCGAGCAGTACTTC.

V is TRBV7-2 and J is TRBJ2-1, with a possible D match to TRBD1 (5 bases). The germline CDR1 and CDR2 sequences are SGHTA and FQGNSA. The CDR3 is 15 residues long. V was cut by 1 base and J by 8 bases, with 15 bases left in between. The CDR3 nucleotides are TGTGCCAGCAGCTTAGGGGCAGGGCGGTTCGATGAGCAGTTCTTC. It yields the protein CASSLGAGRFDEQFF.

The chain is built from TRBV7-2 and TRBJ2-7; 7 bases are a match to TRBD2. The CDR3 is made up of 16 amino acids. With 5 bases clipped from V and 4 bases from J, the junction kept 14 bases outside the gene matches. CDR1 and CDR2 (germline): SGHTA, FQGNSA. This CDR3 reads CASSPARTRTQYEQYF. The CDR3 DNA reads as TGTGCCAGCAGCCCCGCTCGGACTAGGACCCAATACGAGCAGTACTTC.

In regard to this clone: This same CDR3 is encoded by further DNA sequences in the sample. The chain has TRBV5-1 and TRBJ2-7, with 8 bases aligning to TRBD2. V lost 3 bases, J lost 1 base, and 3 bases stayed unmatched. Germline V lookup: CDR1 SGHRS, CDR2 YFSETQ. This CDR3 spans 14 amino acids. CDR3 loop: CASSSTSGSYEQYF. DNA of the CDR3: TGCGCCAGCAGCTCTACTAGCGGATCCTACGAGCAGTACTTC. Complete variable domain (other parts from reference TRBV5-1 and TRBJ2-7): KAGVTQTPRYLIKTRGQQVTLSCSPISGHRSVSWYQQTPGQGLQFLFEYFSETQRNKGNFPGRFSGRQFSNSRSEMNVSTLELGDSALYLCASSSTSGSYEQYFGPGTRLTVT.

A few counts support this clone. The rearrangement links TRBV5-5 to TRBJ1-5; D remains unclear. The CDR3 spans 15 residues. V was trimmed by 1 base and J by 4 bases, leaving 12 bases between them. CDR1 is SGHKS, CDR2 YYEKEE, per germline (reference sequence). DNA for the CDR3: TGTGCCAGCAGCTTGTTGGCGGGATCAAATCAGCCCCAGCATTTT. Translating it yields CASSLLAGSNQPQHF.